One T cell receptor (beta chain) is described in this entry. The target antigen is unknown. Other DNA sequences from this sample encode an identical CDR3 as well. The CDR3 sequence is 10 residues long. Germline values: CDR1 GTSNPN, CDR2 SVGIG (reference sequence). V was pared by 5 bases and J by 4 bases, with 5 bases between. The data are from a study of Ad26.COV2.S vaccination and SARS-CoV-2 variants. Study as a whole: Recipients of Ad26.COV2.S got it intramuscularly, once or twice 56 days apart.

Documented treatment: 15 to 20 received Ad26.COV2.S at low or high dose, single or two shots; a few received placebo; per-sample allocation not given. Day 63 after the first injection of vaccine or placebo was the sampling time. This Boston cohort included adults aged 18-55 years. An Ad26 vector expressing Wuhan-strain SARS-CoV-2 spike constituted the vaccine. Method: immunoSEQ multiplex PCR; TCRdb's copy keeps in-frame clones and lacks some. Among 500,000 or so clones listed, 70% to 90% were seen once. Study-wide results and limits: Across vaccine and placebo recipients, the breadth of non-spike TCRs was similar.

The J gene is TRBJ2-5, the V gene TRBV30; D remains ambiguous. This clonotype was obtained from a person between 18 and 60 years old who received the Ad26.COV2.S COVID-19 vaccine or a placebo. The specimen comprised peripheral blood, sampled in a trial of Ad26.COV2.S vaccine versus placebo. Here the CDR3 reads CAWGGETQYF. The DNA for the CDR3 is TGTGCCTGGGGTGGAGAGACCCAGTACTTC.